Presented here are 27 T cell receptor beta chains from one specimen sequenced in a study of T cells in Graves' hyperthyroidism and ophthalmopathy. TCR beta CDR3 region amplification was performed from RNA transcripts. First-round RT-PCR of the TCR CDR3 relied on the HTBI primer set. TCRdb passed the multiplex PCR reads through MiXCR, listing each CDR3 protein once. The sample holds around 300,000 distinct CDR3 sequences; approximately 15% are singletons and the top ten take 20% to 25%. Sequencing input: blood. The receptors stem from a woman aged 30 to 39 with Graves' hyperthyroidism.

The sample holds many counts of this clonotype. J is TRBJ2-2 and V is TRBV2; D ambiguous. V lost 5 bases and J lost 0, with 10 bases in between. CDR1 and CDR2 from the germline V gene are SNHLY and FYNNEI. The CDR3 sequence is 15 residues long. The CDR3 is CASSRSRTNTGELFF. CDR3 in DNA: TGTGCCAGCAGTAGATCCAGGACGAACACCGGGGAGCTGTTTTTT.

In regard to this clonotype: One end of the junction fails to match germline, which may point to a read error. This rearrangement joins TRBV18 to TRBJ2-7; 10 bases match TRBD1. This CDR3 is 13 amino acids long. CDR1 and CDR2 from the germline V gene are KGHSH and LQKENI. In DNA, the CDR3 is TGTGCCAGCTCAAGGGACAGGGGCTCCGAGCAGTATTTC. As protein: CASSRDRGSEQYF.

This clonotype was recorded many times. This sequence joins TRBV2 and TRBJ2-3; no reliable D call. Germline V CDR1 and CDR2: SNHLY, FYNNEI. The CDR3 totals 10 residues. Trimming removed 10 bases at V and 3 bases at J, with 5 bases between. The CDR3 nucleotides are TGTGCCACCCTAACAGATACGCAGTATTTT. Translation: CATLTDTQYF.

This clonotype was seen more than once but under ten times. The V call is TRBV6-2 or TRBV6-3, the J call TRBJ2-7; D is unresolved. Trimming shortened V by 7 bases and J by 3 bases, and 13 bases separated the two germline ends. Germline V gene sequence: CDR1 MNHEY, CDR2 SVGEGT. This CDR3 has 13 amino acids. The CDR3 protein is CASKLGFNYEQYF. CDR3 sequence (DNA): TGTGCCAGCAAATTGGGGTTTAACTACGAGCAGTACTTC.

Comment on this clonotype: A much larger clone lies one base from this, so it may be a read error. The gene calls are TRBV3-1 and TRBJ1-5, with D unclear. The CDR3 spans 13 residues. Looked up from germline, CDR1 is LGHDT and CDR2 is YNNKEL (reference sequence). The DNA for the CDR3 is TGTGCCAGCAGCCAAGGGTTGTATCAGCTCCAGCATTTT. Its protein is CASSQGLYQLQHF.

This clonotype has more than one count but fewer than ten. The rearrangement uses TRBV6-1 and TRBJ2-7, with D tentatively TRBD2 (5 bases). The CDR3 runs 14 residues. The V gene lost 4 bases and the J gene lost 0 bases, with 10 bases spanning the gap. The V gene's germline CDR1 is MNHNS and CDR2 SASEGT. Here the CDR3 reads CASSVDRGSYEQYF. The CDR3 DNA is TGTGCCAGCAGTGTCGATCGGGGCTCCTACGAGCAGTACTTC.

This clonotype was found a few times. The chain has TRBV6-2 or TRBV6-3 and TRBJ1-5, with D tentatively TRBD1 (6 bases). Germline CDR1 MNHEY, CDR2 SVGEGT. V was shortened by 5 bases and J by 3 bases, with 8 bases between the two germline ends. This CDR3 region has 13 residues. The CDR3 nucleotides are TGTGCCAGCAGTGGGGGCATCAATCAGCCCCAGCATTTT. Translation: CASSGGINQPQHF.

This clonotype was counted at least ten times. The rearrangement links TRBV14 to TRBJ2-4, with 9 nucleotides matching TRBD2. J was trimmed by 0 bases and V by 1 base; bases with no gene match: 10. CDR3 length equals 19 residues. Per the germline V gene, CDR1 is SGHDN and CDR2 is FVKESK. CDR3 residues: CASSQARLAGTLAKNIQYF. The CDR3 DNA is TGTGCCAGCAGCCAAGCGAGGCTAGCGGGAACTTTAGCCAAAAACATTCAGTACTTC.

V usage is TRBV7-2 and J usage is TRBJ1-2; D is undetermined. The CDR3 is 16 residues long. Germline V gene data show CDR1 as SGHTA and CDR2 as FQGNSA. Trimming took off 1 base at V and 1 base at J, with 13 bases between the two ends. CDR3 coding DNA: TGTGCCAGCAGCTTAGGGCGGTTCCCACGTAACTATGGCTACACCTTC. Translating it yields CASSLGRFPRNYGYTF.

The rearrangement joins TRBV20-1 to TRBJ2-6, with D perhaps matching TRBD1 (5 bases). Trimming removed 1 base from V and 3 bases from J, with 19 bases in between. The germline gives CDR1 DFQATT, CDR2 SNEGSKA (reference sequence). This CDR3 is 18 amino acids long. The CDR3 is CSARVRGTNLFGANVLTF. CDR3 sequence (DNA): TGCAGTGCTAGAGTAAGGGGAACCAACCTCTTTGGGGCCAACGTCCTGACTTTC.

The chain links TRBV12-3 or TRBV12-4 to TRBJ2-2; D unclear. Trimming removed 4 bases at V and 8 bases at J, with 11 bases between. The CDR3 runs to 13 residues. The CDR3 spells CASSSIRAGELFF. The DNA for the CDR3 is TGTGCCAGCAGTTCTATACGGGCGGGGGAGCTGTTTTTT.

This clonotype is labeled as medium-sized. The rearrangement uses TRBV20-1 and TRBJ2-7, with 9 bases identical to TRBD1. Germline V gene sequence: CDR1 DFQATT, CDR2 SNEGSKA (reference sequence). V dropped 1 base and J dropped 0; count of bases not matched to a gene: 16. The length of the CDR3 is 19 residues. The DNA for the CDR3 is TGCAGTGCTAGAGGGGACCCGGGACAGGGAGTTACCAGCTCCTACGAGCAGTACTTC. This encodes CSARGDPGQGVTSSYEQYF.

In this sample, this clonotype turned up a few times. The chain combines TRBV15 with TRBJ1-1, with D possibly being TRBD1 (6 bases). The CDR3 is made up of 16 amino acids. Deletions cut 2 bases from V and 0 bases from J, with 13 bases between. Germline V gene data show CDR1 as LNHNV and CDR2 as YYDKDF (reference sequence). CDR3 bases: TGTGCCACCAGCAGACCAACAGGGAGCATGAACACTGAAGCTTTCTTT. Protein sequence: CATSRPTGSMNTEAFF.

This clonotype has ten or more counts. This rearrangement joins TRBV7-9 to TRBJ1-2; a possible D gene is TRBD1 (6 bases). V was cut by 5 bases and J by 8 bases, with 12 bases left in between. The CDR3 contains 12 residues. The germline V gene has CDR1 SEHNR and CDR2 FQNEAQ (reference sequence). CDR3 sequence: CASSPPQGGYTF. The CDR3 region has the DNA TGTGCCAGCAGCCCCCCCCAGGGGGGCTACACCTTC. Variable domain in full (rest from reference TRBV7-9 and TRBJ1-2): DTGVSQNPRHKITKRGQNVTFRCDPISEHNRLYWYRQTLGQGPEFLTYFQNEAQLEKSRLLSDRFSAERPKGSFSTLEIQRTEQGDSAMYLCASSPPQGGYTFGSGTRLTVV.

The CDR3 nucleotides are TGTGCCCGCGGCAGGACAGCGAACACCGGGGAGCTGTTTTTT. Its protein is CARGRTANTGELFF. This sequence joins TRBV2 and TRBJ2-2, with D tentatively TRBD1 (6 bases). This CDR3 has 14 residues. The germline CDR1 and CDR2 sequences are SNHLY and FYNNEI. V was pared by 11 bases and J by 0 bases, with 13 bases between.

Ten or more counts support this clonotype. The V gene is TRBV20-1, the J gene TRBJ1-1, with unresolved D. Germline CDR1 is DFQATT and CDR2 is SNEGSKA (reference sequence). V lost 0 bases and J 7 bases, leaving 12 bases between the germline ends. CDR3 length equals 13 residues. The DNA of the CDR3 is TGCAGTGCTAGAGAGATGGTCGCGGGTGAAGCTTTCTTT. Protein sequence: CSAREMVAGEAFF.

The chain uses TRBV25-1 and TRBJ2-2; 9 positions match TRBD1. V lost 7 bases, J lost 6 bases, and 6 bases stayed unmatched. CDR3 length: 14 amino acids. The germline gives CDR1 MGHDK, CDR2 SYGVNS. CDR3 sequence: CASTGTGWAGELFF. In DNA form, the CDR3 reads TGTGCCAGCACAGGGACAGGGTGGGCCGGGGAGCTGTTTTTT.

The rearrangement joins TRBV10-1 to TRBJ2-3; the D gene is possibly TRBD2 (6 bases). Germline V gene data show CDR1 as WNHNN and CDR2 as SYGVQD (reference sequence). The ends were cut back, 10 bases at V and 3 bases at J, with 20 bases in the middle. This CDR3 region has 15 residues. The CDR3 region has the DNA TGCGCCACCCAGGCGTCCCGGGGGAAAACAGATACGCAGTATTTT. As protein: CATQASRGKTDTQYF.

This clonotype came up many times. The rearrangement uses TRBV2 and TRBJ2-3; 10 nucleotides align to TRBD2. The CDR3 is 15 amino acids. V was clipped by 8 bases and J by 10 bases; unmatched bases: 15. Germline V CDR1 and CDR2: SNHLY, FYNNEI. CDR3 sequence reads: CASQTSGRAIDAQYF. The CDR3 DNA is TGTGCCAGCCAAACCAGCGGGAGGGCGATCGACGCGCAGTATTTT.

V and J are TRBV10-3 and TRBJ2-4; 8 bases agree with TRBD2. J lost 5 bases, V lost 4 bases, and 7 bases had no gene match. CDR3 length equals 15 residues. Germline CDR1 is ENHRY and CDR2 is SYGVKD. The chain's CDR3 is CAISVGTRGENIQYF. As DNA, the CDR3 is TGTGCCATCAGTGTAGGGACTAGAGGGGAAAACATTCAGTACTTC.

This clonotype was recorded a few times. This chain uses TRBV15 with TRBJ2-1; a weak D match, TRBD1 (6 bases). CDR3 size: 14 residues. Trimming left V 0 bases short and J 12 bases short, with 15 bases between. Germline values: CDR1 LNHNV, CDR2 YYDKDF (reference sequence). This CDR3 is CATSRDVGAIRQFF. The CDR3, as DNA: TGTGCCACCAGCAGAGATGTGGGGGCCATCCGGCAGTTCTTC.

This clonotype has ten or more counts. CDR3 in DNA: TGTGCCAGCAGCTTAGGTTGGGGCGGCGCTGATGGCTACACCTTC. Protein sequence: CASSLGWGGADGYTF. The chain recombines TRBV11-2 with TRBJ1-2, with a tentative D call TRBD1 (5 bases). Trimming shortened V by 1 base and J by 6 bases, and 15 bases separated the two germline ends. Germline CDR1 reads SGHAT; CDR2 reads FQNNGV. CDR3 size: 15 residues.

The chain uses TRBV20-1 and TRBJ2-3; TRBD2 aligns across 10 bases. Germline CDR1 and CDR2: DFQATT and SNEGSKA (reference sequence). The CDR3 is made up of 15 amino acids. J was trimmed by 9 bases and V by 5 bases; bases with no gene match: 14. CDR3 sequence: CSAPRTSGRAGTQYF. The CDR3 nucleotides are TGCAGTGCTCCCCGGACCAGCGGGAGGGCCGGGACGCAGTATTTT.

This clonotype was found many times. The chain carries TRBV6-1 and TRBJ1-2, with 9 bases that match TRBD1. Per the germline V gene, CDR1 is MNHNS and CDR2 is SASEGT. The trim removed 6 bases at V and 8 bases at J, leaving 10 bases unmatched. This CDR3 spans 14 amino acids. The CDR3 loop is CASRPRQGVYGYTF. For the CDR3, the DNA is TGTGCCAGCAGACCACGACAGGGGGTATACGGCTACACCTTC.

V gene TRBV11-3 combines with J gene TRBJ2-4, with D unresolved. This CDR3 contains 12 residues. Germline CDR1 reads SGHNT; CDR2 reads YENEEA. Deletions cut 2 bases from V and 6 bases from J, with 5 bases between. The CDR3, as DNA: TGTGCCAGCAGCTTATATACAAACATTCAGTACTTC. Its translation is CASSLYTNIQYF. The full variable domain, in which reference TRBV11-3 and TRBJ2-4 provide the parts outside the CDR3, is EAGVVQSPRYKIIEKKQPVAFWCNPISGHNTLYWYLQNLGQGPELLIRYENEEAVDDSQLPKDRFSAERLKGVDSTLKIQPAELGDSAVYLCASSLYTNIQYFGAGTRLSVL.

For this clonotype: Relative to the germline gene, one junction end is altered; a read error may explain this. The chain couples TRBV7-7 to TRBJ2-5; tentatively, D is TRBD1 (6 bases). CDR1 and CDR2 (germline): SSHAT, FNYEAQ (reference sequence). The CDR3 is made up of 13 amino acids. The CDR3 protein is CASSSRLWGQQYF. The CDR3 coding sequence is TGTGCTAGCAGCTCCCGACTGTGGGGGCAACAGTACTTC.

This clonotype was found a few times. This chain uses TRBV6-1 with TRBJ2-7; weak D call: TRBD1 (5 bases). V lost 6 bases and J lost 5, with 11 bases in between. The germline V gene encodes CDR1 MNHNS and CDR2 SASEGT. The CDR3 sequence is 12 residues long. The CDR3, as DNA: TGTGCCAGCAGATCCTACAGGAACGAGCAGTACTTC. Encoded protein: CASRSYRNEQYF.